This TCR beta chain came from a study of T cells in Graves' hyperthyroidism and ophthalmopathy (dated by TCRdb to between 2017 and 2020). In the study overall: Peripheral blood samples were taken at initial diagnosis, before any treatment was given. To identify TCR V-J signatures that set the groups apart, the researchers used a discovery cohort of more than 95 patients, made up of around 40 with Graves' ophthalmopathy and 57 with stable Graves' hyperthyroidism. Prospective prediction of ophthalmopathy was tested in an independent validation cohort of 18 to 20 hyperthyroidism patients and 15 to 17 patients who later progressed to ophthalmopathy. The 100 or so discovery patients were randomly split 7:3 into training and test sets. Thyroid tissue and blood T-cell repertoires from six Graves' hyperthyroidism patients were also compared in the study. Once sampling was done, hyperthyroidism patients were given methimazole at a starting dose of 30 mg daily, whereas ophthalmopathy patients were given high-dose intravenous methylprednisolone. The paper describes TCR Vbeta CDR3 sequencing of 130 to 150 peripheral blood samples, made up of 43 ophthalmopathy patients, 70 to 75 hyperthyroidism patients and roughly 17 progressor patients. Overall results and qualifications from the work: No statistical method was used to fix the sample size in advance, and group allocation was not hidden from the investigators. In validation, progression to ophthalmopathy was predicted by the model with almost 71% sensitivity and nearly 75% specificity, a median of roughly six months before onset. Ophthalmopathy was separated from stable hyperthyroidism by a 13 V-J signature model, with approximately 89% sensitivity and approximately 84% specificity obtained in cross-validation and 80%/75% obtained in testing. Most expanded thyroid clonotypes (frequency above 0.001) were also detected in blood, suggesting blood repertoires may reflect thyroid immune responses.

The TCR beta CDR3 regions were amplified from RNA transcripts. The first round of RT-PCR for the TCR CDR3 was performed with the HTBI primer set and the Qiagen OneStep RT-PCR kit. Libraries were constructed in a second round of multiplex PCR, after which size selection and purification were carried out. Sequencing of the libraries was done on an Illumina HiSeq2000 using paired-end 100 bp reads. From the authors' description of their analysis: SOAPnuke was used to process the raw data, throwing out any read that contained adapters or uncalled bases, had a mean Phred below 15, or lacked an exact constant-primer or identifier match. High-quality paired reads were merged using COPE v1.2.5, and each unique nucleotide sequence was defined as a clonotype. MiTCR v1.1 was used to align clonotypes to the IMGT TRBV, TRBD and TRBJ reference segments. Only V-J combinations with frequency above 0.0001, covering 99.2% of repertoires, were analysed. A TCS score was defined as the ratio between F50 (clonal expansion) and ExV (chaos), using BLOSUM62-based TCRdist between CDR3 peptides within each V-J. Welch's t-statistics and random forest reduced several hundred V-J features to roughly 13, which were used in a naive Bayes classifier (R e1071). Using fastp trimming at Q25 and MiXCR clonotype assembly, TCRdb reanalyzed the public sequencing data and kept in-frame beta chains. CDR3 protein duplicates are merged, each entry listing the most common genes and DNA. The V and J calls come from TCRdb's annotation, not from the publication. The sample records 700,000 or so distinct CDR3 sequences, about a sixth of which are singletons. The ten largest clones capture approximately 8.4% of the sample.

Sequences MGHDK (CDR1) and SYGVNS (CDR2) are obtained from the germline V gene. The germline ends are 13 bases apart after V is trimmed by 3 bases and J by 4 bases. The CDR3, from cysteine to phenylalanine, totals 15 residues. CDR3 DNA only is kept here, 45 bases in frame from base 1. Graves' hyperthyroidism was defined as stable when no progression to ophthalmopathy occurred over 18 months of follow-up. Hyperthyroidism patients were newly diagnosed, with disease duration under 2 months, and aged 18 to 65 years. Patients with uncontrolled infections, other autoimmune diseases, pregnancy or lactation were excluded. Clinical symptoms, serum thyroxine and TRAb, thyroid ultrasound, and orbital computed tomography formed the basis for the diagnoses. PBMCs were isolated from about 9.2 ml of fresh peripheral blood by Ficoll-Paque density gradient centrifugation. Total RNA was extracted using Trizol reagent, and RNA quality was assessed on an Agilent 2100 Bioanalyzer.

Many counts were recorded for this clonotype. The antigen this receptor binds is unknown. The input lacks base qualities; no much larger clone sits a single base away. Sequences were obtained from blood. The chain employs TRBV25-1 and TRBJ2-1; the D gene is unclear. This TCR was sampled from a man aged 18 to 30 with Graves' hyperthyroidism. This receptor has the CDR3 CASSDNRLPYNEQFF. The DNA sequence is given as TGTGCCAGCAGTGACAACCGCCTTCCTTACAATGAGCAGTTCTTC.